The 5 T cell receptor beta chains in this list originate from one sample, sequenced in a study of control samples from healthy donors and cancer patients. Clones were sequenced by immunoSEQ multiplex PCR, and TCRdb holds only the in-frame ones, with some missing. The data hold about 130,000 clones, with approximately 91% observed a single time. Sequencing was carried out using blood. These receptors were taken from a middle-aged man in good health.

The genes are TRBV14 and TRBJ2-7; 7 nucleotides align to TRBD1. In germline, CDR1 is SGHDN, CDR2 FVKESK. Germline trimming cut 2 bases from V and 4 bases from J; bases unmatched to any gene: 5. This CDR3 has 14 residues. In DNA form, the CDR3 reads TGTGCCAGCAGCCAACAGGGGGTAAGGTACGAGCAGTACTTC. Translation gives CASSQQGVRYEQYF.

V usage is TRBV5-1 and J usage is TRBJ2-1, with D possibly TRBD1 on 6 matching bases. Between the trimmed V and J ends, which lost 0 bases and 6 bases, there was a span of 13 bases. Germline CDR1 is SGHRS and CDR2 is YFSETQ. This CDR3 is built from 15 residues. CDR3 sequence: CASSLATGQGNEQFF. The CDR3 DNA reads TGCGCCAGCAGCTTGGCCACAGGGCAAGGCAATGAGCAGTTCTTC.

A note on this clone: The identical CDR3 is also encoded by other nucleotide sequences in the sample. The genes are TRBV11-3 and TRBJ2-5; D is unclear. Deletions cut 3 bases from V and 4 bases from J, with 3 bases between. Germline CDR1 reads SGHNT; CDR2 reads YENEEA. The CDR3 is 11 amino acids. The CDR3 region has the DNA TGTGCCAGCAGCTTGAGAGAGACCCAGTACTTC. This sequence encodes CASSLRETQYF.

This chain uses TRBV5-1 with TRBJ2-2, with a weak D call TRBD1 (6 bases). V was trimmed by 1 base and J by 4 bases, leaving 11 bases between them. The CDR3 contains 15 residues. Germline V gene sequence: CDR1 SGHRS, CDR2 YFSETQ. CDR3 sequence reads: CASSLTGRVTGELFF. As DNA, the CDR3 is TGCGCCAGCAGCTTGACAGGGCGCGTCACCGGGGAGCTGTTTTTT.

This clone has a single count. The chain joins TRBV5-1 to TRBJ2-2; no reliable D call. The V gene lost 4 bases and the J gene lost 4 bases, with 8 bases spanning the gap. The germline CDR1 and CDR2 sequences are SGHRS and YFSETQ. This CDR3 contains 13 residues. CDR3 protein: CASSPGSTGELFF. In nucleotides, the CDR3 is TGCGCCAGCAGCCCTGGTAGCACCGGGGAGCTGTTTTTT.